This TCR beta chain came from a study of graft-versus-host responses after intestinal transplantation. Background on the study: After anti-thymocyte globulin induction, recipients took tacrolimus and steroids for two to three years. Study outcomes and limitations: Early post-transplant HvG declines showed an association with peak circulating GvH clone levels. Graft-donor T cell macrochimerism coincided with high graft-versus-host to host-versus-graft clonal ratios in allografts. Detection of GvH clones occurred in recipient marrow, and some had their first appearance in ileum or blood.

Only in-frame clones appear in the TCRdb table, and some are missing; sequencing was by immunoSEQ multiplex PCR. The sample holds more than 95,000 clones, roughly 84% seen once. Germline V gene lookup returns CDR1 KGHSH and CDR2 LQKENI. The CDR3 is 15 amino acids. Trimming took 0 bases from V and 5 from J; bases not matched to a gene: 4. In its sample, this clone was seen once. Its antigen remains unidentified. Other DNA variants within this sample encode the same CDR3. Sequencing was performed on unstimulated CD4+ T cells sorted from spleen or lymph node cells, taken before intestinal transplant. V is TRBV18 and J is TRBJ2-7; 10 bases map to TRBD1. This clonotype was obtained from a human donor who received an intestinal transplant. As DNA, the CDR3 is TGTGCCAGCTCACCACCGGGACAGGGGAGCCACGAGCAGTACTTC. Its translation: CASSPPGQGSHEQYF. Drawing the rest from reference TRBV18 and TRBJ2-7, the complete variable domain is NAGVMQNPRHLVRRRGQEARLRCSPMKGHSHVYWYRQLPEEGLKFMVYLQKENIIDESGMPKERFSAEFPKEGPSILRIQQVVRGDSAAYFCASSPPGQGSHEQYFGPGTRLTVT.